This T cell receptor beta chain was identified in a study of blood T cells in healthy people across ages. Study-level results: With age, beta diversity per million T cells declined roughly linearly, significantly by about 37.

A second PCR, run for about 7 to 11 cycles, used a sample-barcoded 5' primer plus a J-beta primer mix. In TCRdb, the 5' RACE reads were re-called with MiXCR into one record per CDR3 protein. The repertoire consists of around 1.7 million distinct CDR3 sequences, with roughly 27% occurring once and the leading ten covering 6.5% to 8.5%. This clonotype has at least ten counts. The target antigen is unknown. An end of the junction does not agree with germline; a read error may underlie this. Researchers isolated at least 6 million PBMCs per sample. The TCR originated in a woman in her 30s in good health. Sequencing was carried out using blood.

The CDR3 is CAISTDRDSSKNIQYF. The CDR3 DNA follows: TGTGCCATCAGCACAGACCGGGATAGTTCGAAAAACATTCAGTACTTC. This rearrangement joins TRBV11-2 to TRBJ2-4, with a weak D call TRBD2 (5 bases). This CDR3 has 16 residues. Per germline, CDR1 SGHAT and CDR2 FQNNGV.